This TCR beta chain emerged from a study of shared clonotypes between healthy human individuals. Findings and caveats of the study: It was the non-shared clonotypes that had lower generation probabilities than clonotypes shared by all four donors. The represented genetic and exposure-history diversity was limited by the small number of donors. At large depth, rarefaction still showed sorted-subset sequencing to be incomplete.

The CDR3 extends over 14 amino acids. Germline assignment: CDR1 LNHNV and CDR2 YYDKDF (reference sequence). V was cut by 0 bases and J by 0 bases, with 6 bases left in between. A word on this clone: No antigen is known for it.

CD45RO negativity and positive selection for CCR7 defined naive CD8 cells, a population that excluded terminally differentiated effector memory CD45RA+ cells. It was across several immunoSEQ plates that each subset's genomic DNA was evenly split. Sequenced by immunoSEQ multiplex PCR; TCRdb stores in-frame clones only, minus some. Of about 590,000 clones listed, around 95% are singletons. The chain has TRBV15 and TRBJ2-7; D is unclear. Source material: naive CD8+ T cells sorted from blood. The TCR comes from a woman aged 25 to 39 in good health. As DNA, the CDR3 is TGTGCCACCAGCAGAGATCACTACTCCTACGAGCAGTACTTC. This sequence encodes CATSRDHYSYEQYF.